This is a list of T cell receptor beta chains from one sample in a study of blood T cell repertoires in COVID-19. Method: immunoSEQ multiplex PCR; TCRdb's copy keeps in-frame clones and lacks some. The sample shows roughly 11,000 clones, 71% of them seen only once. Sample: peripheral blood. Every receptor here comes from a man between 60 and 75 years old with COVID-19, enrolled during active disease. Each CDR3 is given with its conserved first and last residue. The order of the fields is D gene, CDR3 length, J gene, V gene, CDR3 protein. D genes are given only for firm matches.

NA,15,TRBJ2-1,TRBV11-2,CASSVQGNGDNEQFF
NA,13,TRBJ1-2,TRBV5-1,CASSREVGYGYTF
NA,16,TRBJ2-7,TRBV5-1,CASSLVGAGLVYEQYF
TRBD2,16,TRBJ2-3,TRBV3-1/TRBV3-2,CASSPGLAGRSDTQYF
NA,17,TRBJ2-2,TRBV9,CASSVEWAGRYTGELFF
NA,16,TRBJ1-5,TRBV7-2,CASSFYGFPSNQPQHF
NA,13,TRBJ1-2,TRBV30,CASTTAGGSGYTF
TRBD2,17,TRBJ2-2,TRBV5-6,CASSLFASGLDTGELFF
NA,14,TRBJ2-1,TRBV7-6,CAIRSGPSYNEQFF
NA,14,TRBJ2-5,TRBV3-1/TRBV3-2,CASSQDPGMETQYF
NA,13,TRBJ1-2,TRBV29-1,CSVEVGASIGYTF
NA,17,TRBJ2-1,TRBV27,CASRQGSVEPSYNEQFF
TRBD1,15,TRBJ2-3,TRBV15,CATSTTTGFTDTQYF
NA,13,TRBJ2-5,TRBV5-4,CASRPGLKETQYF
NA,15,TRBJ2-5,TRBV20-1,CSASGVEPYQETQYF
TRBD1,15,TRBJ2-7,TRBV10-3,CAINDWDRGGIVQYF
TRBD2,17,TRBJ2-3,TRBV4-3,CASSRGTSGRARDTQYF
TRBD2,16,TRBJ2-3,TRBV6-2/TRBV6-3,CASSTGLAGMTDTQYF
NA,12,TRBJ2-5,TRBV7-2,CASSLDLRLEYF
TRBD1,15,TRBJ1-1,TRBV6-5,CASSYLADRVLEAFF
TRBD1,14,TRBJ1-6,TRBV9,CASSPRDRSSPLHF
TRBD2,16,TRBJ2-2,TRBV15,CATSIKREGLTGELFF
TRBD1,16,TRBJ1-2,TRBV5-4,CASSPRDRGRGSGYTF
TRBD2,16,TRBJ2-5,TRBV7-8,CASSLAFSSGQETQYF
TRBD1,15,TRBJ1-4,TRBV6-5,CASSYTGGQDEKLFF
TRBD1,16,TRBJ2-5,TRBV9,CASSVLSGQGEETQYF
TRBD2,13,TRBJ2-3,TRBV28,CASSNGGVDTQYF
TRBD2,17,TRBJ2-7,TRBV6-2/TRBV6-3,CASSTTTSGGPSYEQYF
NA,16,TRBJ1-1,TRBV4-3,CASSPWTEGMNTEAFF
NA,12,TRBJ2-3,TRBV12-3/TRBV12-4,CASSSYKNTQYF
NA,15,TRBJ2-3,TRBV4-3,CASSQGRGGADTQYF
NA,15,TRBJ2-2,TRBV7-2,CASSLRSGNTGELFF
TRBD2,19,TRBJ2-4,TRBV4-3,CASSPGLAGGSSAKNIQYF
NA,16,TRBJ2-2,TRBV28,CASRPGGGTHTGELFF
NA,14,TRBJ1-4,TRBV7-6,CASSTDGGIEKLFF
NA,13,TRBJ1-2,TRBV2,CATPPGAGYGYTF
NA,14,TRBJ2-5,TRBV6-6,CASSYSGAQETQYF
TRBD2,15,TRBJ2-3,TRBV5-1,CASSSQRGSTDTQYF
TRBD2,15,TRBJ2-3,TRBV6-6,CASRGTSGGTDTQYF
TRBD1,15,TRBJ1-5,TRBV7-2,CASSLVGQVDQPQHF
TRBD1,14,TRBJ2-7,TRBV6-2/TRBV6-3,CASNPGGAYKEQYF
NA,14,TRBJ1-4,TRBV2,CASSAGQGNEKLFF
TRBD2,15,TRBJ2-5,TRBV7-9,CASSFAGGRGETQYF
TRBD1,13,TRBJ2-4,TRBV4-3,CASSQERDRFQYF
NA,13,TRBJ2-7,TRBV7-9,CASSQGTPIEQYF
TRBD1,15,TRBJ2-7,TRBV4-1,CASSQGDRPSYEQYF
NA,16,TRBJ2-4,TRBV11-3,CASSLDPAGAGDIQYF
TRBD2,14,TRBJ2-1,TRBV6-4,CASARGGGINEQFF
NA,16,TRBJ1-3,TRBV7-6,CASSSGQHNSGNTIYF
TRBD1,14,TRBJ2-3,TRBV30,CAYRQGPSTDTQYF
NA,16,TRBJ1-5,TRBV4-1,CASSQASRQFNQPQHF